This TCR beta chain came from a study of blood T cell repertoires in COVID-19 (dated by TCRdb to 2019 to 2021). For the wider study: Samples from collaborators originated in the United States, Italy and Spain and spanned both the acute and convalescent phases of COVID-19. The material from the prospective study consisted of cDNA or gDNA derived from T cells, B-cell-depleted T cells, or PBMCs. Subjects who had been exposed to COVID-19, were actively infected with it, or had recovered from it provided the deeply sampled blood TCRbeta repertoires that made up the dataset. The repertoires were released in a freely available public database intended as a resource for research on the immune response to SARS-CoV-2. The samples were drawn from the first 160 participants of the ongoing ImmuneRACE study and from 1,200 or so subjects provided by 6 global collaborators. The sample metadata nearly always contained a de-identified subject ID, COVID-19 status, age in years and sex. HLA class I and class II types, where available, came from metadata supplied by the sample provider rather than from assay-based typing. Results and caveats for the whole study, not just this receptor: The quantity of clinical and demographic metadata differed by source and by participant and was supplied without curation.

As regards this clone: The clone's antigen remains unknown. Base qualities are not provided; no much larger clone lies one nucleotide away.

At one collaborating source in Seattle, patients were enrolled during active infection and were followed longitudinally through the course of disease. Whole blood was collected in K2EDTA tubes by collaborating institutions according to the institutions' own protocols. For TCRbeta analysis, collaborators shipped samples as frozen whole blood, isolated PBMCs, or DNA extracted from either of those sample types. TCRbeta CDR3 regions were amplified from genomic DNA by means of the immunoSEQ Assay, a bias-controlled multiplex PCR. The authors processed their data as follows. Nucleated cell counts per sample were estimated from amplification of reference gene primers within the assay. To quantify the absolute abundance of each unique TCRbeta CDR3 rearrangement, sequence reads were collapsed and filtered. Productive Simpson clonality was computed per sample as the square root of Simpson's diversity index over productive rearrangements. As stored in TCRdb, this immuneACCESS dataset retains in-frame rearrangements with V and J assigned. A fraction of the clones does not appear; measured against another copy, unresolved V genes explain less than half of the discrepancy, and the remainder lacks a known reason. V and J calls and clone size come straight from that table; D and trimming were deduced from the DNA. The sample yields tens of thousands of clones; approximately 80% were counted once. The leading ten clones occupy about 9.4% of the sample.

Its CDR3 holds 16 amino acids, cysteine through phenylalanine. Of all the DNA, just the CDR3 is kept, 48 bases in frame from base 1. V is cut back by 0 bases and J by 4 bases, with 6 bases in the junction unmatched. The CDR1 and CDR2 encoded by the germline V gene are SGDLS and YYNGEE. Sequencing was done on a sample of peripheral blood. The rearrangement combines TRBV9 with TRBJ2-3; 9 middle bases align to TRBD2. This TCR derives from a man aged 30 to 39 with COVID-19, enrolled during active disease. The base sequence is TGTGCCAGCAGCGTAGGGGCGGGAGGGCCGGCAGATACGCAGTATTTT. Its translation is CASSVGAGGPADTQYF. Supplemented by the reference TRBV9 and TRBJ2-3 proteins around the CDR3, the complete variable domain is DSGVTQTPKHLITATGQRVTLRCSPRSGDLSVYWYQQSLDQGLQFLIQYYNGEERAKGNILERFSAQQFPDLHSELNLSSLELGDSALYFCASSVGAGGPADTQYFGPGTRLTVL.